The 5 T cell receptor beta chains below come from one sample, sequenced in a study of cytomegalovirus exposure and HLA in healthy donors. The primer mix had 60 Vbeta and 13 Jbeta primers. Data came from immunoSEQ multiplex PCR; TCRdb stores just in-frame clones and leaves some out. The sample has 150,000 to 200,000 clones; 62% are singletons. Sequenced sample: PBMCs. Source of these receptors: a man aged 35 to 55 in good health and CMV-seronegative.

The V and J genes are TRBV4-2 and TRBJ1-5; D gene ambiguous. Germline values: CDR1 LGHNA, CDR2 YNFKEQ. This CDR3 has 13 residues. Trimming pared 0 bases from V and 4 bases from J, leaving 4 bases between. The CDR3 region has the DNA TGTGCCAGCAGCCAAGACCGGAATCAGCCCCAGCATTTT. Its translation is CASSQDRNQPQHF.

Notes on this clone: One end of the junction fails to match germline, which may point to a read error. The chain recombines TRBV6-1 with TRBJ2-3, with 7 bases lining up with TRBD2. The length of the CDR3 is 16 residues. Germline-derived CDR1 and CDR2 are MNHNS and SASEGT. CDR3 nucleotides: TGTGCCAGCAGGGAAGATGGACTAGGCAGGGCAGATACGCAGTATTTT. Its protein is CASREDGLGRADTQYF.

V and J are TRBV4-3 and TRBJ2-5; a possible D gene is TRBD2 (6 bases). The CDR3 has 16 residues. Trimming took off 4 bases at V and 3 bases at J, with 18 bases between the two ends. Germline V gives CDR1 LGHNA, CDR2 YSLEER. CDR3 protein: CASSRKVYSGEETQYF. As DNA, the CDR3 is TGCGCCAGCAGCCGAAAAGTTTATAGCGGAGAAGAGACCCAGTACTTC.

This sequence joins TRBV6-5 and TRBJ1-3; D is possibly TRBD1 (6 bases). CDR3 length: 16 residues. Germline V gene lookup returns CDR1 MNHEY and CDR2 SVGAGI. Between the trimmed V and J ends, which lost 6 bases and 0 bases, there was a span of 15 bases. In DNA, the CDR3 is TGTGCCAGCAGGTACCTGACAGGCGGCTCTGGAAACACCATATATTTT. Translated: CASRYLTGGSGNTIYF.

The CDR3 here is CASSSTGGTDTQYF. The CDR3, as DNA: TGCGCCAGCAGCTCGACAGGGGGCACAGATACGCAGTATTTT. The chain recombines TRBV5-1 with TRBJ2-3; 8 nucleotides align to TRBD1. V shed 3 bases and J 1 base; nucleotides not matched to a gene: 1. This CDR3 has 14 amino acids. Germline values: CDR1 SGHRS, CDR2 YFSETQ.